This is a list of T cell receptor beta chains from one sample in a study of blood T cell repertoires in COVID-19. The protocol was immunoSEQ multiplex PCR, while the TCRdb copy is restricted to in-frame clones and leaves out a portion. The repertoire includes a few hundred thousand clones, 89% of them detected once, and under 15% sits in the top ten. The sequencing input was peripheral blood. The receptor set was obtained from a woman aged 55-69 years with acute or convalescent COVID-19. The CDR3 runs from the conserved cysteine through the conserved F or W. The D gene is left open where the match is weak. Not all rows give a size; the values are once, few, many and, for expanded clones, a class.

>15|.|TRBV7-9|TRBD1|TRBJ1-1
TGTGCCAGCAGCTCTTACAGGGGGTATGGCACTGAAGCTTTCTTT
CASSSYRGYGTEAFF
>15|.|TRBV7-2|TRBD1|TRBJ1-5
TGTGCCAGCAGCTTACCACAGGGGCGGGATCAGCCCCAGCATTTT
CASSLPQGRDQPQHF
>17|.|TRBV5-1|TRBD2|TRBJ2-1
TGCGCCAGCAGCTCACCTTTAGCGGGGGGAAACTACAATGAGCAGTTCTTC
CASSSPLAGGNYNEQFF
>16|.|TRBV7-6|TRBD1|TRBJ2-3
TGTGCCAGCAACAAATTGGGACAGGGGATGGCAGATACGCAGTATTTT
CASNKLGQGMADTQYF
>17|few|TRBV5-1|TRBD1|TRBJ1-4
TGCGCCAGCAGCTTGGCCGGGACAGGGGGCGCACTTGAAAAACTGTTTTTT
CASSLAGTGGALEKLFF
>16|.|TRBV7-3|TRBD2|TRBJ2-3
TGTGCCAGCAGCCTTCTAGCGGGGGGACGCACAGATACGCAGTATTTT
CASSLLAGGRTDTQYF
>15|.|TRBV11-2|.|TRBJ2-7
TGTGCCAGCAGAACCGTCCGACAGTCCCCCTACGAGCAGTACTTC
CASRTVRQSPYEQYF
>12|.|TRBV7-9|.|TRBJ2-1
TGTGCCAGCAGCTTAGGGCAGGGCGGGCAGTTCTTC
CASSLGQGGQFF
>15|.|TRBV3-1/TRBV3-2|TRBD2|TRBJ2-7
TGTGCCAGCAGCCAACCGGATAGCGGGGGCTACGAGCAGTACTTC
CASSQPDSGGYEQYF
>16|.|TRBV19|.|TRBJ1-1
TGTGCCAGTAGTAAGCAGATGGGCAGGGGTTTCACTGAAGCTTTCTTT
CASSKQMGRGFTEAFF
>13|.|TRBV27|.|TRBJ1-5
TGTGCCAGCAGGTCGTCCTACAATCAGCCCCAGCATTTT
CASRSSYNQPQHF
>13|.|TRBV5-4|.|TRBJ2-5
TGTGCCAGCAGCTTGCGGGGGCAAGAGACCCAGTACTTC
CASSLRGQETQYF
>16|.|TRBV19|.|TRBJ1-5
TGTGCCAGTAGTAATGATGGCGGGTATAGCAATCAGCCCCAGCATTTT
CASSNDGGYSNQPQHF
>13|.|TRBV5-5|.|TRBJ2-1
TGTGCCAGCAGCTTGGGAGGATACAATGAGCAGTTCTTC
CASSLGGYNEQFF
>15|.|TRBV2|TRBD1|TRBJ1-2
TGTGCCAGCAGTGAACGGACAGGGGGCGGGAATGGCTACACCTTC
CASSERTGGGNGYTF
>11|.|TRBV2|.|TRBJ2-1
TGTGCCAGCAGTACCGGGAAAGGGCAGTTCTTC
CASSTGKGQFF
>15|.|TRBV7-2|.|TRBJ1-1
TGTGCCAGCAGCTTAGGACGGGTCTTGAACACTGAAGCTTTCTTT
CASSLGRVLNTEAFF
>16|.|TRBV6-2/TRBV6-3|TRBD2|TRBJ2-7
TGTGCCAGCAGCACTGGCAGATTAAGCGGGGCCTACGAGCAGTACTTC
CASSTGRLSGAYEQYF
>14|once|TRBV6-2/TRBV6-3|.|TRBJ2-2
TGTGCCAGCAGTTACTCGACTAGTACCGGGGAGCTGTTTTTT
CASSYSTSTGELFF
>14|.|TRBV27|.|TRBJ1-1
TGTGCCAGCAGTTTATCGGTTGGGGGGACTGAAGCTTTCTTT
CASSLSVGGTEAFF
>15|once|TRBV28|.|TRBJ2-2
TGTGCCAGCAGCTTCCGGACAGCGAACACCGGGGAGCTGTTTTTT
CASSFRTANTGELFF
>14|.|TRBV28|.|TRBJ1-2
TGTGCCAGCAGTTTACACGACATAAACTATGGCTACACCTTC
CASSLHDINYGYTF
>17|few|TRBV6-1|TRBD1|TRBJ2-2
TGTGCCAGCAGTGATAGTGACAGGGGGCGGGGGACCGGGGAGCTGTTTTTT
CASSDSDRGRGTGELFF
>16|once|TRBV18|.|TRBJ1-1
TGTGCCAGCTCACCACGTGGTGAGGGATCGAACACTGAAGCTTTCTTT
CASSPRGEGSNTEAFF
>14|.|TRBV27|.|TRBJ2-2
TGTGCCAGCAACACAGGGTCGAACACCGGGGAGCTGTTTTTT
CASNTGSNTGELFF
>14|few|TRBV6-6|TRBD2|TRBJ2-3
TGTGCCAGCAGTTCTAGCGGGGGGGCTGATACGCAGTATTTT
CASSSSGGADTQYF
>12|.|TRBV4-1|.|TRBJ2-5
TGCGCCAGCAGCCAAGTCGAAGAGACCCAGTACTTC
CASSQVEETQYF
>16|.|TRBV27|TRBD2|TRBJ2-6
TGTGCCAGCAGTCCGCGGGGGGGGGTTGGGGCCAACGTCCTGACTTTC
CASSPRGGVGANVLTF
>14|.|TRBV4-2|TRBD1|TRBJ1-5
TGTGCCAGCAGCCATACAGGGGGTGGTCAGCCCCAGCATTTT
CASSHTGGGQPQHF
>15|once|TRBV7-8|.|TRBJ1-5
TGTGCCAGCAGCAGAACAGGTATCGGCAATCAGCCCCAGCATTTT
CASSRTGIGNQPQHF
>14|.|TRBV28|.|TRBJ1-5
TGTGCCAGCACCCTGGGGGGGGGCGGTCAGCCCCAGCATTTT
CASTLGGGGQPQHF
>13|few|TRBV3-1/TRBV3-2|.|TRBJ1-5
TGTGCCAGCAGCCTGGGTGAGCGGCAGCCCCAGCATTTT
CASSLGERQPQHF
>14|.|TRBV28|.|TRBJ1-1
TGTGCCAGCAGTGCCGGCGGGGCGAACACTGAAGCTTTCTTT
CASSAGGANTEAFF
>16|.|TRBV7-8|TRBD1|TRBJ2-2
TGTGCCAGCAGCTTACGGGACAGGGCCAACACCGGGGAGCTGTTTTTT
CASSLRDRANTGELFF
>14|.|TRBV21-1|.|TRBJ2-7
TGTGCCAGCAGCAAAGCGCCCAGGGTGGGTGAGCAGTACTTC
CASSKAPRVGEQYF
>13|.|TRBV6-6|TRBD1|TRBJ1-5
TGTGCCGCCGAGACAGGGAGCAATCAGCCCCAGCATTTT
CAAETGSNQPQHF
>16|.|TRBV15|.|TRBJ1-2
TGTGCCACCAGCACCCCCCGGGGGGGATTGGACTATGGCTACACCTTC
CATSTPRGGLDYGYTF
>14|.|TRBV9|.|TRBJ2-1
TGTGCCAGCAGCCCCCGGGATCTGGGAGGTGAGCAGTTCTTC
CASSPRDLGGEQFF
>15|.|TRBV4-2|TRBD1|TRBJ1-2
TGTGCCAGCAGCCAAGGGGACAGGGTTGGCTATGGCTACACCTTC
CASSQGDRVGYGYTF
>14|once|TRBV29-1|TRBD2|TRBJ2-2
TGCAGCGTCCTAGCGGGGGGGAGGACCGGGGAGCTGTTTTTT
CSVLAGGRTGELFF
>15|.|TRBV7-9|.|TRBJ2-5
TGTGCCAGCAGCCCACGACACCTCCTCCAAGAGACCCAGTACTTC
CASSPRHLLQETQYF
>17|.|TRBV15|.|TRBJ2-6
TGTGCCACCAGCAGAGATTGGAGAAACTCTGGGGCCAACGTCCTGACTTTC
CATSRDWRNSGANVLTF
>16|.|TRBV21-1|.|TRBJ2-7
TGTGCCAGCAGCAAAGACAGGCCCCCTCTTTACCACGAGCAGTACTTC
CASSKDRPPLYHEQYF
>14|.|TRBV3-1/TRBV3-2|.|TRBJ2-1
TGTGCCAGCAGCCAAGGACAGTTGTACAATGAGCAGTTCTTC
CASSQGQLYNEQFF
>14|.|TRBV6-6|TRBD1|TRBJ1-1
TGTGCCAGCAGTAGATGGACAGGCAACGCTGAAGCTTTCTTT
CASSRWTGNAEAFF
>16|.|TRBV19|.|TRBJ1-1
TGTGCCAGTAGTCCAGGGGAGGGAATGGGAAACACTGAAGCTTTCTTT
CASSPGEGMGNTEAFF
>12|.|TRBV29-1|.|TRBJ1-3
TGCAGCGTTGACAGCGCTGGAAACACCATATATTTT
CSVDSAGNTIYF
>15|.|TRBV7-3|.|TRBJ2-1
TGTGCCAGCAGCTTAGGAGACTCATCCTACAATGAGCAGTTCTTC
CASSLGDSSYNEQFF